The 26 T cell receptor beta chains below were found in one sample sequenced in a study of T cells in Graves' hyperthyroidism and ophthalmopathy. RNA transcripts gave rise to amplified TCR beta CDR3 regions. With the HTBI primer set, the TCR CDR3 went through a first round of RT-PCR. TCRdb used MiXCR to reprocess the multiplex PCR reads, holding one entry per CDR3 protein. The table shows 300,000 to 450,000 distinct CDR3 sequences, with about 16% occurring only once. Sequences were obtained from blood. Every receptor here comes from a woman aged 25 to 39 with Graves' hyperthyroidism.

This clonotype was seen ten or more times. The chain uses TRBV25-1 and TRBJ2-1; 9 bases map to TRBD2. From germline, CDR1 is MGHDK and CDR2 SYGVNS. The CDR3 sequence is 17 residues long. V lost 2 bases, J lost 3 bases, and 8 bases stayed unmatched. The CDR3 region has the DNA TGTGCCAGCAGTGAAATGGCTAGCGGGAACGACTACAATGAGCAGTTCTTC. Amino acids: CASSEMASGNDYNEQFF.

V gene TRBV7-9 combines with J gene TRBJ1-2, with no clear D. The germline CDR1 and CDR2 sequences are SEHNR and FQNEAQ (reference sequence). V shed 4 bases and J shed 0 bases, with 6 bases lying between them. The CDR3 is 13 amino acids. The CDR3, as DNA: TGTGCCAGCAGCTCGACGTCTAACTATGGCTACACCTTC. Protein product: CASSSTSNYGYTF.

This clonotype was detected a few times. V is TRBV6-5 and J is TRBJ2-3; D is undetermined. From germline, CDR1 is MNHEY and CDR2 SVGAGI. CDR3 length: 17 residues. Deletions cut 0 bases from V and 1 base from J, with 14 bases between. CDR3 in DNA: TGTGCCAGCAGTTACTCGGTTTGGGGATCGGGCACAGATACGCAGTATTTT. Its translation: CASSYSVWGSGTDTQYF.

This clonotype was recorded at least ten times. The chain uses TRBV5-8 and TRBJ1-2; D ambiguous. The CDR3 is 15 amino acids. V shed 4 bases and J shed 7 bases, with 20 bases lying between them. Germline V gene data show CDR1 as SGHTS and CDR2 as YDEGEE. DNA of the CDR3: TGTGCCAGCAGCCTTTCCGTTGGGGTCTATGTTGGCTACACCTTC. Its translation is CASSLSVGVYVGYTF.

The chain couples TRBV30 to TRBJ2-5; maybe TRBD2 (5 bases). The V gene's germline CDR1 is GTSNPN and CDR2 SVGIG (reference sequence). This CDR3 comprises 14 residues. Trimming shortened V by 7 bases and J by 1 base, and 16 bases separated the two germline ends. The chain's CDR3 is CALVGADLQETQYF. In DNA form, the CDR3 reads TGTGCCTTGGTCGGAGCGGACCTCCAAGAGACCCAGTACTTC.

This clonotype has only a few counts. The chain joins TRBV20-1 to TRBJ2-1; 12 bases are shared with TRBD2. Germline lookup yields CDR1 DFQATT and CDR2 SNEGSKA (reference sequence). J was trimmed by 9 bases and V by 5 bases; bases with no gene match: 14. The CDR3 totals 16 residues. The CDR3 here is CSAQGLAGPRLGEQFF. In DNA form, the CDR3 reads TGCAGTGCTCAGGGACTAGCGGGCCCCCGGCTCGGTGAGCAGTTCTTC.

This clonotype has a count of ten or more. The chain employs TRBV5-1 and TRBJ2-1, with a tentative D call TRBD1 (6 bases). Germline CDR1 reads SGHRS; CDR2 reads YFSETQ. Trimming pared 5 bases from V and 0 bases from J, leaving 12 bases between. The CDR3 loop spans 15 amino acids. The CDR3 region is CASSNTGNSYNEQFF. The CDR3 coding sequence is TGCGCCAGCAGTAACACAGGGAACTCCTACAATGAGCAGTTCTTC.

The chain joins TRBV10-3 to TRBJ1-1; 8 bases match TRBD1. The CDR3 is made up of 18 amino acids. J was trimmed by 1 base and V by 3 bases; bases with no gene match: 13. Germline V gene data show CDR1 as ENHRY and CDR2 as SYGVKD. The CDR3 bases are TGTGCCATCAGTGACCCGTTGTCAGGGGGCGCCTCGAACACTGAAGCTTTCTTT. Amino acids: CAISDPLSGGASNTEAFF.

The rearrangement joins TRBV5-4 to TRBJ2-5; 11 bases match TRBD2. V gave up 4 bases and J gave up 6 bases; unmatched junction bases: 8. The CDR3 totals 15 residues. Germline V CDR1 and CDR2: SGHNT, YYREEE (reference sequence). The CDR3 protein is CASSRTGTSGQTQYF. In DNA, the CDR3 is TGTGCCAGCAGCCGTACCGGGACTAGCGGCCAGACCCAGTACTTC.

This chain links TRBV5-8 with TRBJ2-1; D may be TRBD2 (5 bases). The V gene's germline CDR1 is SGHTS and CDR2 YDEGEE. V shed 5 bases and J shed 9 bases, with 9 bases lying between them. The CDR3 totals 11 residues. CDR3 residues: CASRLRGEQFF. DNA of the CDR3: TGTGCCAGCAGGTTACGGGGTGAGCAGTTCTTC.

This clonotype was observed a handful of times. This chain links TRBV6-7 with TRBJ2-4, with TRBD1 matching 7 bases. TRBV6-7 has ORF status, its function being uncertain. The CDR3 length is 16 residues. V shed 6 bases, J shed 2 bases, and the junction held 10 bases outside the gene matches. CDR3 coding DNA: TGTGCCAGCAGCCATGAGGGACAGTACACCAAAAACATTCAGTACTTC. Its protein is CASSHEGQYTKNIQYF.

This clonotype was seen only a few times. The V call is TRBV24-1, the J call TRBJ2-1; D is ambiguous. Germline assignment: CDR1 KGHDR and CDR2 SFDVKD. CDR3 length equals 12 residues. The CDR3 DNA reads as TGTGCTACGGGCGTAACCTACAATGAGCAGTTCTTC. Translation: CATGVTYNEQFF.

This clonotype was detected ten times or more. The rearrangement joins TRBV20-1 to TRBJ2-2; 8 nucleotides line up with TRBD1. The CDR3 has 12 amino acids. Germline loops: CDR1 DFQATT, CDR2 SNEGSKA (reference sequence). After removal of 5 bases from V and 7 bases from J, the junction contained 3 bases not matched to a gene. For the CDR3, the DNA is TGCAGTGCTTGGACAGGGTTCGGGGAGCTGTTTTTT. Translated, it gives CSAWTGFGELFF.

This chain links TRBV28 with TRBJ2-7, with 8 bases lining up with TRBD1. V lost 5 bases, J lost 6 bases, and 9 bases stayed unmatched. Per the germline V gene, CDR1 is MDHEN and CDR2 is SYDVKM. The CDR3 covers 14 residues. The CDR3 sequence: CASSPADRDGEQYF. The CDR3 DNA sequence: TGTGCCAGCAGTCCTGCGGACAGGGACGGCGAGCAGTACTTC.

The sample holds many counts of this clonotype. The gene calls are TRBV12-3 or TRBV12-4 and TRBJ2-7; 7 nucleotides agree with TRBD1. Trimming took 5 bases from V and 2 from J; bases not matched to a gene: 6. There are 14 residues in the CDR3. This CDR3 reads CASSTGQATYEQYF. The CDR3 DNA sequence: TGTGCCAGCAGTACCGGACAGGCCACCTACGAGCAGTACTTC.

There are many counts of this clonotype. This rearrangement joins TRBV11-2 to TRBJ2-3; D is unclear. The CDR3 extends over 16 amino acids. Trimming took off 1 base at V and 1 base at J, with 12 bases between the two ends. CDR1 is SGHAT, CDR2 FQNNGV, per germline. Here the CDR3 DNA reads TGTGCCAGCAGCTTAGTCGGTAGCACTCGCACAGATACGCAGTATTTT. Translated: CASSLVGSTRTDTQYF.

This clonotype was picked up a small number of times. V is TRBV7-9 and J is TRBJ1-3, with a tentative D call TRBD1 (5 bases). This CDR3 contains 17 residues. V shed 5 bases and J shed 2 bases, with 19 bases lying between them. From germline, CDR1 is SEHNR and CDR2 FQNEAQ (reference sequence). The CDR3 sequence: CASSPKGTDLTGNTIYF. In DNA, the CDR3 is TGTGCCAGCAGCCCCAAGGGGACGGATCTAACTGGAAACACCATATATTTT. The variable domain in full, with the rest retrieved from reference TRBV7-9 and TRBJ1-3, is DTGVSQNPRHKITKRGQNVTFRCDPISEHNRLYWYRQTLGQGPEFLTYFQNEAQLEKSRLLSDRFSAERPKGSFSTLEIQRTEQGDSAMYLCASSPKGTDLTGNTIYFGEGSWLTVV.

The gene calls are TRBV20-1 and TRBJ1-3; TRBD1 aligns across 8 bases. Germline CDR1 is DFQATT and CDR2 is SNEGSKA (reference sequence). The CDR3 runs 13 residues. V was pared by 8 bases and J by 0 bases, with 3 bases of the junction left unmatched. The DNA of the CDR3 is TGCAGTCACGACAGGGGCTCTGGAAACACCATATATTTT. Amino acids: CSHDRGSGNTIYF.

The gene calls are TRBV7-9 and TRBJ2-7; D unclear. This CDR3 comprises 14 residues. The V gene's germline CDR1 is SEHNR and CDR2 FQNEAQ (reference sequence). The germline V and J ends were trimmed by 2 bases and 0 bases, with 8 bases remaining between them. The CDR3 here is CASSLPQSSYEQYF. For the CDR3, the DNA is TGTGCCAGCAGCTTACCCCAGAGCTCCTACGAGCAGTACTTC.

The J gene is TRBJ1-5, the V gene TRBV6-1; a possible D gene is TRBD1 (5 bases). CDR3 length: 14 amino acids. Germline CDR1 and CDR2: MNHNS and SASEGT. Deletions cut 4 bases from V and 6 bases from J, with 13 bases between. CDR3 coding DNA: TGTGCCAGCAGTGGGCAAGGGGACGGTCAGCCCCAGCATTTT. It yields the protein CASSGQGDGQPQHF.

This clonotype came up many times. The chain uses TRBV3-1 and TRBJ2-3; the D call may be TRBD1 or TRBD2 (5 bases each). Germline V CDR1 and CDR2: LGHDT, YNNKEL (reference sequence). The CDR3 is 14 amino acids. V lost 7 bases, J lost 4 bases, and 15 bases lay in between. Written as DNA, the CDR3 is TGTGCCAGCAATAAACGGGGCAGGCCAGATACGCAGTATTTT. This codes for CASNKRGRPDTQYF.

This clonotype was seen at least ten times. The rearrangement links TRBV18 to TRBJ2-6; D is undetermined. Between the trimmed V and J ends, which lost 2 bases and 4 bases, there was a span of 9 bases. Per the germline V gene, CDR1 is KGHSH and CDR2 is LQKENI. CDR3 length equals 15 residues. The CDR3 DNA sequence: TGTGCCAGCTCACCAGCGATCGGCGGGGCCAACGTCCTGACTTTC. Translating it yields CASSPAIGGANVLTF. Using reference TRBV18 and TRBJ2-6 for the parts outside the CDR3, the full variable domain is NAGVMQNPRHLVRRRGQEARLRCSPMKGHSHVYWYRQLPEEGLKFMVYLQKENIIDESGMPKERFSAEFPKEGPSILRIQQVVRGDSAAYFCASSPAIGGANVLTFGAGSRLTVL.

V and J are TRBV20-1 and TRBJ2-6, with 8 positions matching TRBD1. The CDR3 contains 14 residues. The junction had 1 base not matched to a gene; V was cut back by 6 bases and J by 0 bases. From germline, CDR1 is DFQATT and CDR2 SNEGSKA (reference sequence). CDR3 nucleotides: TGCAGTGCGGACAGGGACTCTGGGGCCAACGTCCTGACTTTC. Translated, it gives CSADRDSGANVLTF.

This clonotype showed up just a few times. CDR3 sequence reads: CASSQDPGGNYGYTF. DNA of the CDR3: TGCGCCAGCAGCCAAGACCCAGGGGGCAACTATGGCTACACCTTC. The V and J genes are TRBV4-1 and TRBJ1-2, with 8 bases fitting TRBD1. Germline V gives CDR1 MGHRA, CDR2 YSYEKL. J was trimmed by 2 bases and V by 0 bases; bases with no gene match: 2. The CDR3 consists of 15 residues.

This clonotype was detected ten times or more. The V call is TRBV28, the J call TRBJ2-4; D gene uncertain. Germline CDR1 MDHEN, CDR2 SYDVKM. The CDR3 extends over 14 amino acids. V was clipped by 5 bases and J by 2 bases, with 10 bases between them. The CDR3 region has the DNA TGTGCCAGCAGTATGACATCTACCAAAAACATTCAGTACTTC. Its translation: CASSMTSTKNIQYF.

This clonotype has only a few counts. V is TRBV29-1 and J is TRBJ2-7, with D perhaps TRBD1 (6 bases). The CDR3 extends over 13 amino acids. In germline, CDR1 is SQVTM, CDR2 ANQGSEA. The ends were cut back, 6 bases at V and 2 bases at J, with 14 bases in the middle. The CDR3 here is CSVETSGAYEQYF. In DNA, the CDR3 is TGCAGCGTCGAAACCTCAGGGGCCTACGAGCAGTACTTC.